Listed below are T cell receptor beta chains from one sample, sequenced in a study of CXCR3-negative and CXCR3-positive naive CD8 T cells. TCRdb processed the 5' RACE reads again and assigns one entry to each CDR3 protein, with no DNA. This table lists approximately 8,100 distinct CDR3 sequences. Sequencing used naive CXCR3- CD8+ T cells from blood. Receptors were obtained from a human donor in good health. Some clones in this sample may be carry-over from other donors' samples. CDR3s include the opening cysteine and the closing phenylalanine or tryptophan. Where a row states a size, it is once, few, many or the class of an expanded clone; other rows omit it.

clone_size,v_call,j_call,cdr3_aa
-,TRBV29-1,TRBJ2-3,CSVEGAPSTDTQYF
medium-sized,TRBV18,TRBJ1-1,CASSLRGDTEAFF
medium-sized,TRBV29-1,TRBJ2-1,CSVAPNLAGDRVSYNEQFF
-,TRBV29-1,TRBJ2-1,CSVVRLAGENNEQFF
-,TRBV3-1,TRBJ2-5,CASSQALAGETQYF
-,TRBV19,TRBJ2-1,CASSFGQLNNEQFF
-,TRBV21-1,TRBJ1-2,CASGAVNGYTF
-,TRBV29-1,TRBJ2-7,CSVEDSYEQYF
-,TRBV4-2,TRBJ2-5,CASSQAAPLSPETQYF
-,TRBV29-1,TRBJ1-2,CSVDLVGAEIKRGYTF
-,TRBV20-1,TRBJ2-1,CSGNRGSYNEQFF
-,TRBV29-1,TRBJ2-1,CSVEPTSGSSYNEQFF
-,TRBV20-1,TRBJ1-2,CSARVPSRDNYGYTF
-,TRBV29-1,TRBJ2-1,CSARGGSYNEQFF
-,TRBV12-3/TRBV12-4,TRBJ2-5,CASSRSGGAEETQYF
medium-sized,TRBV29-1,TRBJ2-7,CSVVTAGEFYEQYF
-,TRBV29-1,TRBJ2-1,CSVDSGTSVYNEQFF
medium-sized,TRBV29-1,TRBJ1-1,CSVDWDRGPEAFF
-,TRBV3-1,TRBJ2-5,CASSKDREPQETQYF
-,TRBV28,TRBJ2-7,CASSLTGEGYEQYF
medium-sized,TRBV13,TRBJ2-5,CASSLAGEGEETQYF
-,TRBV10-3,TRBJ2-5,CAISEASGTQETQYF
-,TRBV2,TRBJ2-4,CAGSTLAGVAHLQYF
-,TRBV10-3,TRBJ1-1,CAITSAGTGGRTEAFF
medium-sized,TRBV28,TRBJ2-5,CASSFITSRQETQYF
-,TRBV4-1,TRBJ2-1,CASSQADSGSNEQFF